This T cell receptor (beta chain) was captured by sequencing in a study of spatial heterogeneity in lung cancer. The sample's time point: blood at routine non-recurrence follow-up after resection. This clonotype occurred many times. The CDR3 has 14 residues. V gave up 4 bases and J gave up 2 bases, with 12 bases separating them. One entry per CDR3 protein, called by TCRdb with MiXCR from the 5' RACE reads. This sample has tens of thousands of distinct CDR3 sequences, with roughly 10% found just once. The sample in question was PBMCs, obtained at follow-up. The chain employs TRBV23-1 and TRBJ2-7; D is perhaps TRBD1 (5 bases). TRBV23-1 is recorded as an ORF, its role being uncertain. The sequence came from a female donor with early-stage non-small cell lung cancer. DNA for the CDR3: TGCGCCAGCAGTCGGGCAGGGAATACCTACGAGCAGTACTTC. As protein: CASSRAGNTYEQYF.